This TCR beta chain was captured in a study of T cells in Graves' hyperthyroidism and ophthalmopathy. Of note for this clonotype: The antigen is not known.

The CDR3 is 17 amino acids. V shed 3 bases and J shed 0 bases, with 12 bases lying between them. The germline CDR1 and CDR2 sequences are LNHDA and SQIVND (reference sequence). Criteria for exclusion of patients were uncontrolled infection, other autoimmune disease, pregnancy or lactation. Every diagnosis used clinical symptoms, serum thyroxine and TRAb, thyroid ultrasound and orbital computed tomography. Study outcomes and limitations: Among thyroid clonotypes expanded above 0.001, most also appeared in blood.

There were TCR beta CDR3 regions amplified from RNA transcripts. HTBI primers were the set used in a first-round RT-PCR of the TCR CDR3. Using its own MiXCR run on the multiplex PCR reads, TCRdb lists one record per CDR3 protein. This sample has 550,000 to 700,000 distinct CDR3 sequences, with around 46% found just once. The clonotype originates from an adult woman with Graves' disease, either hyperthyroidism or ophthalmopathy (not recorded which). The sample was peripheral blood or thyroid tissue (not recorded which). V usage is TRBV19 and J usage is TRBJ1-6; no clear D. DNA of the CDR3: TGTGCCAGTAGTATCCGGGTGGAACCCTCCTATAATTCACCCCTCCACTTT. It is translated as CASSIRVEPSYNSPLHF.